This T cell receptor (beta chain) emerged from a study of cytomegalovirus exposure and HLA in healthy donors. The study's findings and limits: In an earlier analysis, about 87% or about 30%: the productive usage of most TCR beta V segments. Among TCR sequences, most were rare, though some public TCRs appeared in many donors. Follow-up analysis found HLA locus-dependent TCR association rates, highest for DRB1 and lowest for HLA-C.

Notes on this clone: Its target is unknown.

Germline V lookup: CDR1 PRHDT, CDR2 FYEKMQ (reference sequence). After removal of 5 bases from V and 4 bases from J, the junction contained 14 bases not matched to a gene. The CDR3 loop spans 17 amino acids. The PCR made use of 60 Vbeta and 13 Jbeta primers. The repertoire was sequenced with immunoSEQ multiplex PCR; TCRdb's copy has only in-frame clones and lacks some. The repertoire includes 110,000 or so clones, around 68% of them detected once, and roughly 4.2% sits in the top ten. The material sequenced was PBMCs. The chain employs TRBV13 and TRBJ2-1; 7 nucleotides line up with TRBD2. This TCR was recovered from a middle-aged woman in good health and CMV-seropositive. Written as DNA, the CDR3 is TGTGCCAGCAGCCTAGACCCCTTGGGACTACGATACAATGAGCAGTTCTTC. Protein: CASSLDPLGLRYNEQFF. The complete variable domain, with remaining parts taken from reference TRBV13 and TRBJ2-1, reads AAGVIQSPRHLIKEKRETATLKCYPIPRHDTVYWYQQGPGQDPQFLISFYEKMQSDKGSIPDRFSAQQFSDYHSELNMSSLELGDSALYFCASSLDPLGLRYNEQFFGPGTRLTVL.